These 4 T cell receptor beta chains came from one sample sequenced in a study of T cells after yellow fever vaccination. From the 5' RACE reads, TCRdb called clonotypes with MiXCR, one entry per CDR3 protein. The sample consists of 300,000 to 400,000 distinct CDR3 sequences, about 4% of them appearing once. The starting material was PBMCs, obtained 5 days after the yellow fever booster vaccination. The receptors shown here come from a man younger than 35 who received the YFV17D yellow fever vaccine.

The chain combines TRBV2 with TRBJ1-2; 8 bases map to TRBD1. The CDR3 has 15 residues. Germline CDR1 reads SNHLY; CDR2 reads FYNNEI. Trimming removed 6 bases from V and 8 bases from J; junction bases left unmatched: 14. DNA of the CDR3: TGTGCCAGCAGGCCGACAGGGGCATTTGAATACGGCTACACCTTC. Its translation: CASRPTGAFEYGYTF.

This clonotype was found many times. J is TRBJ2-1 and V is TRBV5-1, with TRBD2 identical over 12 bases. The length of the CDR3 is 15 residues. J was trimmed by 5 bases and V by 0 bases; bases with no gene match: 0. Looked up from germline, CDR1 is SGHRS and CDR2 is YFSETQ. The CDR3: CASSLGLAGDNEQFF. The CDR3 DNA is TGCGCCAGCAGCTTGGGACTAGCGGGGGACAATGAGCAGTTCTTC.

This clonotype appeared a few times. CDR3 sequence: CASSAVGGNTIYF. CDR3 DNA sequence: TGTGCCAGCAGTGCGGTAGGGGGAAACACCATATATTTT. V is TRBV28 and J is TRBJ1-3; no firm D call. The germline CDR1 and CDR2 sequences are MDHEN and SYDVKM. This CDR3 has 13 amino acids. V lost 5 bases and J lost 4, with 9 bases in between.

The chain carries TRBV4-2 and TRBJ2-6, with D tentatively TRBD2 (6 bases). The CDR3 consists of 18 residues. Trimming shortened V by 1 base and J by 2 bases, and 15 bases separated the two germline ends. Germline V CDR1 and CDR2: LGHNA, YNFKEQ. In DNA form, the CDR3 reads TGTGCCAGCAGCCAAGTTAGCGCGGGGTTGACTGGGGCCAACGTCCTGACTTTC. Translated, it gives CASSQVSAGLTGANVLTF.